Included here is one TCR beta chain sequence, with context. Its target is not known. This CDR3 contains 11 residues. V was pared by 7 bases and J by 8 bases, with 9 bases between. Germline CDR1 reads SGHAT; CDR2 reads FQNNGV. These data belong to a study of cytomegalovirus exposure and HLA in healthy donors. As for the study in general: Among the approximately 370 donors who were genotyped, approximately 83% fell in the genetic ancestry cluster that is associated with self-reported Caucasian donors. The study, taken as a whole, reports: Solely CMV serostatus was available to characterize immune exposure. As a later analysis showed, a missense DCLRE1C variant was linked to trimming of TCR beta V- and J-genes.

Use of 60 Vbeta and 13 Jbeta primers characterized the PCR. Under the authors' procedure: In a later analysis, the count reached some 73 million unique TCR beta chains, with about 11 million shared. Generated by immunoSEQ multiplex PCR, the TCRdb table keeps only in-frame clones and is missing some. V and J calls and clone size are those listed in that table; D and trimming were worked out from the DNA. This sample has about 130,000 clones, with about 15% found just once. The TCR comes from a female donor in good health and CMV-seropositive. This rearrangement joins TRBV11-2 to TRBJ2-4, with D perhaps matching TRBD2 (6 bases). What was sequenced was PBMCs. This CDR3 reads CASTASDIQYF. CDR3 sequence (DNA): TGTGCCAGCACAGCTAGCGACATTCAGTACTTC.